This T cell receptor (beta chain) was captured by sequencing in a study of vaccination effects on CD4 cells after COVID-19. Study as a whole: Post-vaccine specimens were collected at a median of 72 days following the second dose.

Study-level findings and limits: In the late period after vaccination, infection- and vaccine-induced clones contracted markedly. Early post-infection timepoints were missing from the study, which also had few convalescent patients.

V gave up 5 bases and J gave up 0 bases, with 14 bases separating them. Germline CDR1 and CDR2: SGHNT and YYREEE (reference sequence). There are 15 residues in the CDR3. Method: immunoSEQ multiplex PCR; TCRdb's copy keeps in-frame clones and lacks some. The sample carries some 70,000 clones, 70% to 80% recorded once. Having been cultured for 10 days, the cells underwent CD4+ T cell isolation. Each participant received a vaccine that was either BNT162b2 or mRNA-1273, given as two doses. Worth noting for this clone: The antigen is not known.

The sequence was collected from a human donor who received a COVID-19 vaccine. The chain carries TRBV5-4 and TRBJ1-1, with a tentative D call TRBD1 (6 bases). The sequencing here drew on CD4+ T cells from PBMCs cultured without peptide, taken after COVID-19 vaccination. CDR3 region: CASRGTGPMNTEAFF. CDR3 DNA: TGTGCCAGCAGAGGAACAGGGCCCATGAACACTGAAGCTTTCTTT.